A selection of T cell receptor beta chains follows, all from one sample in a study of blood T cell repertoires in COVID-19. Using immunoSEQ multiplex PCR, the repertoire was profiled, and TCRdb retains in-frame clones only, with some absent. The table lists 250,000 or so clones, over 90% of them singletons. The sample was peripheral blood. The receptors were gathered from a young man with COVID-19, enrolled during active disease. Both conserved end residues are part of each CDR3.

J gene	V gene	CDR3 protein
TRBJ2-3	TRBV5-4	CASSLGGGGTDTQYF
TRBJ2-3	TRBV3-1/TRBV3-2	CASSLNPWTSGGYTDTQYF
TRBJ1-6	TRBV2	CASKRQGVAQDSPLHF
TRBJ1-4	TRBV15	CATRGGAGNEKLFF
TRBJ2-7	TRBV6-2/TRBV6-3	CASSHRYEQYF
TRBJ1-1	TRBV29-1	CSVAAGAGLITEAFF
TRBJ1-2	TRBV18	CASSRGQGPNYGYTF
TRBJ2-1	TRBV5-1	CASNSGDPYNEQFF
TRBJ2-7	TRBV15	CATSRDWVGQGGSYEQYF
TRBJ1-2	TRBV7-2	CASSLAGQGAGGYTF
TRBJ1-3	TRBV5-1	CASSDRDRGLYSGNTIYF